This entry describes one TCR beta chain. The sample comes from a study of OX40 agonist ivuxolimab in advanced cancers. Study background: Enrolled patients in dose escalation had cancers that were hepatocellular carcinoma, melanoma, renal cell or head and neck cancer.

Only in-frame clones appear in the TCRdb table, and some are missing; sequencing was by immunoSEQ multiplex PCR. The sample records roughly 79,000 clones, about nine tenths being singletons. The clonotype was recovered from an adult with an advanced solid tumor such as melanoma, head and neck, liver or kidney cancer. The sequenced sample was CD4+ or CD8+ T cells sorted from blood, obtained in a trial of the OX40 agonist ivuxolimab.

The CDR3, as DNA: TGTGCCAGCAGTCGGGAGCTCGGGGTTTACGAGCAGTACTTC. Its protein product is CASSRELGVYEQYF. This rearrangement joins TRBV4-2 to TRBJ2-5, with D tentatively TRBD2 (6 bases). The J call is in doubt because the DNA end fits TRBJ2-7 better. The CDR3 has 14 residues. CDR1 LGHNA and CDR2 YNFKEQ come from the germline V gene.